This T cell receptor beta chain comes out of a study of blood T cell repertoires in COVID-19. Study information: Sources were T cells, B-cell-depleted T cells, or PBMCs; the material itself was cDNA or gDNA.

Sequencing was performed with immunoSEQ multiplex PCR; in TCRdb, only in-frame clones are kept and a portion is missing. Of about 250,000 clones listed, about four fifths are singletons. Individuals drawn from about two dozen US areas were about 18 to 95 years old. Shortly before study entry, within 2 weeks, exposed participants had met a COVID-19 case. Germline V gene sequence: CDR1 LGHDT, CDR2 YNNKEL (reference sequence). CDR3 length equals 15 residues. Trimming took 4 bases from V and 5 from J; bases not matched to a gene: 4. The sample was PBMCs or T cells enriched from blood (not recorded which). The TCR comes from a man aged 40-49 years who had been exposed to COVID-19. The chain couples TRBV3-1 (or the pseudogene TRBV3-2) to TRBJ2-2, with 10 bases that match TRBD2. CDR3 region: CASSLGLAETGELFF. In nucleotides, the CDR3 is TGTGCCAGCAGCCTAGGACTAGCGGAAACCGGGGAGCTGTTTTTT.